What follows are 22 T cell receptor beta chains derived from one specimen sequenced in a study of blood T cell repertoires in COVID-19. Using immunoSEQ multiplex PCR, the repertoire was profiled, and TCRdb retains in-frame clones only, with some absent. The sample lists fewer than 200,000 clones; roughly four fifths were seen once. The sample taken for sequencing was peripheral blood. These receptors were obtained from an elderly woman with acute or convalescent COVID-19.

The chain is built from TRBV10-1 and TRBJ1-4; 8 bases match TRBD1. The germline CDR1 and CDR2 sequences are WNHNN and SYGVQD (reference sequence). The CDR3 sequence is 15 residues long. J gave up 10 bases and V 4 bases, and 11 bases lay outside the gene matches. The CDR3 loop reads CASSGFGQGHGKLFF. In nucleotides, the CDR3 is TGCGCCAGCAGTGGATTTGGACAGGGCCATGGAAAACTGTTTTTT.

J is TRBJ1-3 and V is TRBV19; possibly TRBD1 for D (5 bases). This CDR3 has 17 residues. V was clipped by 10 bases and J by 0 bases, with 22 bases between them. Germline CDR1 reads LNHDA; CDR2 reads SQIVND (reference sequence). The CDR3 nucleotides are TGTGCCACCTCCGAAAACAGAGACAGTGGCTCTGGAAACACCATATATTTT. Translating gives CATSENRDSGSGNTIYF.

This chain uses TRBV21-1 with TRBJ2-7; the table's D call TRBD2 went unverified against the DNA. TRBV21-1 is flagged as a pseudogene. The CDR3 has 11 amino acids. The CDR3 loop is CASLPSLEQYF. CDR3 bases: TGTGCCAGCCTTCCCTCCCTCGAGCAGTACTTC.

The chain recombines TRBV5-1 with TRBJ1-2; D is undetermined. Per germline, CDR1 SGHRS and CDR2 YFSETQ. The CDR3 spans 13 residues. Between the trimmed V and J ends, which lost 0 bases and 5 bases, there was a span of 8 bases. The CDR3 nucleotides read TGCGCCAGCAGCTTGGGTCAGACATATGGCTACACCTTC. Its translation is CASSLGQTYGYTF.

The chain joins TRBV6-5 to TRBJ1-4, with 11 positions matching TRBD1. Per germline, CDR1 MNHEY and CDR2 SVGAGI. The CDR3 covers 14 residues. V was clipped by 2 bases and J by 8 bases; unmatched bases: 1. CDR3: CASSYGQGAEKLFF. The CDR3 DNA follows: TGTGCCAGCAGTTACGGACAGGGGGCGGAAAAACTGTTTTTT.

The sample holds a few counts of this clone. The CDR3 here is CASSRTSGVNEQFF. In DNA, the CDR3 is TGTGCCAGCAGCCGGACTAGCGGGGTGAATGAGCAGTTCTTC. The chain joins TRBV7-2 to TRBJ2-1, with TRBD2 matching over 12 bases. CDR3 length: 14 residues. In germline, CDR1 is SGHTA, CDR2 FQGNSA. Trimming took 5 bases from V and 7 from J; bases not matched to a gene: 3.

The chain combines TRBV7-2 with TRBJ2-1; the match to TRBD2 covers 9 bases. This CDR3 has 17 amino acids. Germline trimming cut 5 bases from V and 4 bases from J; bases unmatched to any gene: 12. The germline gives CDR1 SGHTA, CDR2 FQGNSA. CDR3 sequence (DNA): TGTGCCAGCAGCGCTCTGCTTGGGCGGGGGGGATACAATGAGCAGTTCTTC. This encodes CASSALLGRGGYNEQFF.

This chain uses TRBV12-3 or TRBV12-4 with TRBJ1-6, with 9 bases lining up with TRBD1. The CDR3 has 13 amino acids. With V trimmed by 8 bases and J by 6 bases, 2 bases remained unmatched. The chain's CDR3 is CASGDRANSPLHF. The DNA for the CDR3 is TGTGCCAGCGGGGACAGGGCTAATTCACCCCTCCACTTT.

J is TRBJ2-5 and V is TRBV7-8, with 7 nucleotides matching TRBD1. J lost 1 base, V lost 1 base, and 3 bases had no gene match. The CDR3 has 15 residues. In germline, CDR1 is SGHVS, CDR2 FQNEAQ. The CDR3 reads CASSLDGTVQETQYF. The CDR3 bases are TGTGCCAGCAGCTTAGACGGGACAGTCCAAGAGACCCAGTACTTC.

This clone has just a few counts. The chain carries TRBV29-1 and TRBJ2-3; D remains unclear. From germline, CDR1 is SQVTM and CDR2 ANQGSEA. The ends were cut back, 6 bases at V and 0 bases at J, with 13 bases in the middle. The CDR3 runs 14 residues. CDR3 DNA: TGCAGCGTGGGTCGGCAGGTCAGCACAGATACGCAGTATTTT. This gives the protein CSVGRQVSTDTQYF.

The chain carries TRBV11-2 and TRBJ2-7, with D uncertain. The V and J ends lost 1 base and 3 bases respectively, with 7 bases between them. The length of the CDR3 is 13 residues. Germline V gives CDR1 SGHAT, CDR2 FQNNGV. In DNA, the CDR3 is TGTGCCAGCAGCTTAGTTAGTAGCTACGAGCAGTACTTC. Its translation: CASSLVSSYEQYF.

V is TRBV25-1 and J is TRBJ1-2, with D tentatively TRBD1 (6 bases). Germline loops: CDR1 MGHDK, CDR2 SYGVNS. This CDR3 is built from 14 residues. The ends were cut back, 2 bases at V and 4 bases at J, with 11 bases in the middle. The CDR3, as DNA: TGTGCCAGCAGTGAAAGGGGGGGGTTCTATGGCTACACCTTC. Amino acid sequence: CASSERGGFYGYTF.

V usage is TRBV7-8 and J usage is TRBJ2-7; D is unclear. This CDR3 comprises 13 residues. The V gene lost 5 bases and the J gene lost 3 bases, with 11 bases spanning the gap. Germline V gene data show CDR1 as SGHVS and CDR2 as FQNEAQ. The CDR3 sequence: CASSRAQFYEQYF. CDR3 bases: TGTGCCAGCAGCCGGGCCCAATTCTACGAGCAGTACTTC.

The chain is built from TRBV3-1 (or the pseudogene TRBV3-2) and TRBJ2-1; D possibly corresponds to TRBD1 (7 bases). V shed 5 bases and J shed 6 bases, with 17 bases lying between them. Germline CDR1 reads LGHDT; CDR2 reads YNNKEL (reference sequence). This CDR3 comprises 15 residues. The CDR3 spells CASSGRDSGTNEQFF. The CDR3, as DNA: TGTGCCAGCAGCGGGCGGGACAGTGGGACCAATGAGCAGTTCTTC.

The J gene is TRBJ1-4, the V gene TRBV6-5; TRBD1 aligns across 7 bases. CDR3 size: 15 residues. Losses at the gene ends were 4 bases for V and 3 bases for J; bases not matched to a gene: 5. The germline V gene has CDR1 MNHEY and CDR2 SVGAGI. The CDR3 nucleotides are TGTGCCAGCAGTTCCCTGACAGGGCCTAATGAAAAACTGTTTTTT. This gives the protein CASSSLTGPNEKLFF.

This clone was observed a single time. An end of the junction differs from the germline gene, which may be a read error. The chain recombines TRBV3-1 (or the pseudogene TRBV3-2) with TRBJ1-6; TRBD1 aligns across 11 bases. The CDR3 is made up of 17 amino acids. Germline loops: CDR1 LGHDT, CDR2 YNNKEL (reference sequence). CDR3 protein: CASSEEGAGTGGSPLHF. The CDR3, as DNA: TGTGCCAGCAGCGAAGAAGGGGCCGGGACAGGGGGTTCACCCCTCCACTTT.

V and J are TRBV6-6 and TRBJ2-5, with 9 bases lining up with TRBD1. The CDR3 runs to 15 residues. Germline-derived CDR1 and CDR2 are MNHNY and SVGAGI (reference sequence). V lost 6 bases and J lost 5; bases outside the gene matches: 10. CDR3 residues: CASSDGQGLLETQYF. The CDR3 DNA reads TGTGCCAGCAGCGACGGACAGGGGCTTTTGGAGACCCAGTACTTC.

This clone has just one count. The genes are TRBV21-1 and TRBJ2-3; the table calls TRBD2, which could not be checked here. TRBV21-1 is recorded as a pseudogene. This CDR3 comprises 18 residues. CDR3 region: CASSKETSGGHSTDTQYF. CDR3 coding DNA: TGTGCCAGCAGCAAAGAAACTAGCGGGGGGCATAGCACAGATACGCAGTATTTT.

The chain links TRBV11-2 to TRBJ2-2; no reliable D call. Germline V gene lookup returns CDR1 SGHAT and CDR2 FQNNGV. CDR3 length: 13 amino acids. Deletions cut 5 bases from V and 0 bases from J, with 4 bases between. The CDR3 sequence is CASSPSNTGELFF. CDR3 sequence (DNA): TGTGCCAGCAGCCCCTCGAACACCGGGGAGCTGTTTTTT.

The V and J genes are TRBV30 and TRBJ1-2; D might be TRBD1 (5 bases). The CDR3 sequence is 17 residues long. The V gene lost 2 bases and the J gene lost 1 base, with 20 bases spanning the gap. The germline CDR1 and CDR2 sequences are GTSNPN and SVGIG (reference sequence). CDR3 in amino acids: CAWSKGPRQFLNYGYTF. CDR3 coding DNA: TGTGCCTGGAGTAAAGGGCCTCGACAGTTTCTTAACTATGGCTACACCTTC.

V is TRBV9 and J is TRBJ1-1; D not resolved. The CDR3 loop spans 13 amino acids. CDR1 is SGDLS and CDR2 is YYNGEE in the germline V gene. The V and J ends lost 0 bases and 2 bases respectively, with 5 bases between them. This CDR3 reads CASSVGPNTEAFF. CDR3 coding DNA: TGTGCCAGCAGCGTAGGGCCAAACACTGAAGCTTTCTTT.

This clone was seen more than once but under ten times. This chain joins TRBV5-1 and TRBJ1-1; no clear D gene. Germline V gene data show CDR1 as SGHRS and CDR2 as YFSETQ. Trimming removed 0 bases from V and 8 bases from J, with 11 bases in between. This CDR3 has 13 amino acids. This CDR3 is CASSLDQDGEAFF. CDR3 coding DNA: TGCGCCAGCAGCTTGGACCAGGATGGGGAAGCTTTCTTT.